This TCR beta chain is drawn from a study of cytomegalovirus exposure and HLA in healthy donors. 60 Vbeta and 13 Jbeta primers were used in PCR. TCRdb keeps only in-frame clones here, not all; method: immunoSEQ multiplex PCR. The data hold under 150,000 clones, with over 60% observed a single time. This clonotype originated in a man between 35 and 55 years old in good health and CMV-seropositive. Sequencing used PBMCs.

CDR3 region: CASSIALAGWNEQFF. The CDR3, as DNA: TGTGCCAGTAGTATAGCACTAGCGGGGTGGAATGAGCAGTTCTTC. The chain recombines TRBV19 with TRBJ2-1, with 10 bases fitting TRBD2. Trimming at V came to 1 base and at J to 7 bases, leaving 4 bases not matched to a gene. CDR1 is LNHDA and CDR2 is SQIVND in the germline V gene (reference sequence). This CDR3 contains 15 residues.